These T cell receptor beta chains were read from a single sample in a study of OX40 agonist ivuxolimab in advanced cancers. The table came from immunoSEQ multiplex PCR; TCRdb's copy has only in-frame clones and leaves some out. The sample has approximately 59,000 clones, over 70% seen once; the top ten hold roughly 2%. The sample here was CD4+ or CD8+ T cells sorted from blood, taken in a trial of the OX40 agonist ivuxolimab. Every receptor here comes from an adult with an advanced solid tumor such as melanoma, head and neck, liver or kidney cancer. Each CDR3 is given with its conserved first and last residue. The order of the fields is D gene, J gene, V gene, clone size, CDR3 DNA, CDR3 protein. A D gene is named only where the DNA matches it firmly. Clone size, where shown, is once, few, many, or a class for clones that have expanded.

NA | TRBJ2-5 | TRBV30 | once | TGTGCCTGGAGTGTAAAGGAGACCCAGTACTTC | CAWSVKETQYF
TRBD1 | TRBJ2-7 | TRBV29-1 | once | TGCAGCGCCCCGGGCAAGGACAGGCCGCTTCTCGAGCAGTACTTC | CSAPGKDRPLLEQYF
TRBD1 | TRBJ1-2 | TRBV5-4 | NA | TGTGCCAGCAGCATCGGACAGGGGACTTACTATGGCTACACCTTC | CASSIGQGTYYGYTF
NA | TRBJ2-6 | TRBV29-1 | NA | TGCAGCGTTGACACCAACTCTGGGGCCAACGTCCTGACTTTC | CSVDTNSGANVLTF
TRBD2 | TRBJ2-7 | TRBV9 | NA | TGTGCCAGCAGCGTCTCTAGCGGGGGTGGGCAGTACTTC | CASSVSSGGGQYF
NA | TRBJ2-2 | TRBV5-6 | NA | TGTGCCAGCAGCTTGGGAAGGACCGGGGAGCTGTTTTTT | CASSLGRTGELFF
NA | TRBJ1-4 | TRBV6-1 | NA | TGTGCCAGCAACGAGGGTCTATGGGAAAAACTGTTTTTT | CASNEGLWEKLFF
NA | TRBJ1-5 | TRBV10-2 | NA | TGCGCCAGCAGTGACAGTAATAGCAATCAGCCCCAGCATTTT | CASSDSNSNQPQHF
TRBD2 | TRBJ2-2 | TRBV4-1 | NA | TGCGCCAGCAGCCCTAGCGGGGGCCAGAAGTCCGGGGAGCTGTTTTTT | CASSPSGGQKSGELFF
NA | TRBJ2-2 | TRBV5-1 | few | TGCGCCAGCGTACAAGTGAACACCGGGGAGCTGTTTTTT | CASVQVNTGELFF
NA | TRBJ2-3 | TRBV28 | NA | TGTGCCAGCAGGTCCATAGGCACAGATACGCAGTATTTT | CASRSIGTDTQYF
NA | TRBJ2-3 | TRBV7-7 | NA | TGTGCCAGCAGCTTACTGGCGGGGGCGAACACAGATACGCAGTATTTT | CASSLLAGANTDTQYF
NA | TRBJ1-1 | TRBV11-3 | NA | TGTGCCAGCAGTGGGATGGAAGGTGAAGCTTTCTTT | CASSGMEGEAFF
NA | TRBJ1-1 | TRBV6-5 | NA | TGTGCCAGCAGTTACAGGATGAACACTGAAGCTTTCTTT | CASSYRMNTEAFF
NA | TRBJ2-7 | TRBV27 | once | TGTGCCAGCCCTTACGAGCAGTACTTC | CASPYEQYF
NA | TRBJ1-2 | TRBV5-1 | NA | TGCGCCAGCAGCTTAGGGTCGGACCAAATTGGCTACACCTTC | CASSLGSDQIGYTF
NA | TRBJ1-1 | TRBV7-2 | NA | TGTGCCAGCAGTCCTGACAGGTATACTGAAGCTTTCTTT | CASSPDRYTEAFF
NA | TRBJ2-2 | TRBV5-1 | NA | TGCGCCAGCAGCTTGGCGACGGCGAACACCGGGGAGCTGTTTTTT | CASSLATANTGELFF
NA | TRBJ2-2 | TRBV30 | NA | TGTGCCTGGCGGGTCGGGAACACCGGGGAGCTGTTTTTT | CAWRVGNTGELFF
NA | TRBJ2-2 | TRBV10-1 | NA | TGCGCCAGCAGTCGAAGCGGTCCGAACACCGGGGAGCTGTTTTTT | CASSRSGPNTGELFF
NA | TRBJ1-4 | TRBV7-9 | NA | TGTGCCAGCAGCCAAATCGGGCGTAATAATGAAAAACTGTTTTTT | CASSQIGRNNEKLFF
NA | TRBJ1-5 | TRBV5-5 | NA | TGTGCCAGCAGCTTGTCCCCTTATCAGCCCCAGCATTTT | CASSLSPYQPQHF
TRBD2 | TRBJ2-3 | TRBV5-1 | once | TGCGCCAGCAGCCCTCGGACTAGCGGCTCCGCAGATACGCAGTATTTT | CASSPRTSGSADTQYF
TRBD1 | TRBJ2-2 | TRBV28 | NA | TGTGCCATCCGGGACAGGGGGCCCGCGAACACCGGGGAGCTGTTTTTT | CAIRDRGPANTGELFF
NA | TRBJ2-5 | TRBV28 | NA | TGTGCCAGCAGTCCGTCCGGGACTCTCATGGCCCAGTACTTC | CASSPSGTLMAQYF
NA | TRBJ1-1 | TRBV6-4 | once | TGTGCCAGCAGTGCTGGCAGGGAGGCCTCTGAAGCTTTCTTT | CASSAGREASEAFF
TRBD1 | TRBJ2-7 | TRBV28 | NA | TGTGCCAGCAGTTTCCCCGGACAGGGCGGGGAGCAGTACTTC | CASSFPGQGGEQYF
NA | TRBJ2-3 | TRBV28 | NA | TGTGCCAGCAGTCCCCCCAGGCGGACCACAGATACGCAGTATTTT | CASSPPRRTTDTQYF
TRBD1 | TRBJ1-3 | TRBV28 | NA | TGTGCCACGGGTGGGACAGGGGGCTTTGGAAACACCATATATTTT | CATGGTGGFGNTIYF
NA | TRBJ2-7 | TRBV10-3 | NA | TGTGCCATCAGTAAGACGGAACTTTACGAGCAGTACTTC | CAISKTELYEQYF
NA | TRBJ1-1 | TRBV7-3 | NA | TGTGCCAGCAGCTCACTATCGAACACTGAAGCTTTCTTT | CASSSLSNTEAFF
TRBD2 | TRBJ2-1 | TRBV7-8 | NA | TGTGCCAGCAGGTTAGCGGGAGGCTCCTACAATGAGCAGTTCTTC | CASRLAGGSYNEQFF
NA | TRBJ2-3 | TRBV6-1 | NA | TGTGCCAGCAGCGTCATGAGCACAGATACGCAGTATTTT | CASSVMSTDTQYF
TRBD2 | TRBJ2-7 | TRBV6-1 | NA | TGTGCCAGCAGTGCACGCCTAACTAGCGGGAGTCGTTACGAGCAGTACTTC | CASSARLTSGSRYEQYF
NA | TRBJ1-1 | TRBV4-1 | NA | TGCGCCAGCAGCCTAGGCCGGTACACTGAAGCTTTCTTT | CASSLGRYTEAFF
NA | TRBJ2-3 | TRBV9 | NA | TGTGCCAGCAGTTTTATTCCCCCCGATACGCAGTATTTT | CASSFIPPDTQYF
NA | TRBJ2-5 | TRBV7-2 | NA | TGTGCCAGCAGCCCCCGCAGGCAAGAGACCCAGTACTTC | CASSPRRQETQYF
TRBD2 | TRBJ2-1 | TRBV5-1 | NA | TGCGCCAGCACCGGACTAGCGGGAGACGGTGAGCAGTTCTTC | CASTGLAGDGEQFF
TRBD1 | TRBJ1-1 | TRBV10-3 | NA | TGTGCCATCAGGACGGGACAGGGGGACACTGAAGCTTTCTTT | CAIRTGQGDTEAFF
NA | TRBJ2-2 | TRBV5-1 | NA | TGCGCCAGCAGCTTGGAAGGGAGAATCGGGGAGCTGTTTTTT | CASSLEGRIGELFF
NA | TRBJ2-7 | TRBV28 | NA | TGTGCCAGCAACGAAGCTGGGGTAGCCTACGAGCAGTACTTC | CASNEAGVAYEQYF
NA | TRBJ2-5 | TRBV30 | NA | TGTGCCTGGAGTGTACAGGCCCACCAAGAGACCCAGTACTTC | CAWSVQAHQETQYF
TRBD1 | TRBJ2-1 | TRBV19 | NA | TGTGCCAGTAGTATATACAGGGGTTTGGGTAATGAGCAGTTCTTC | CASSIYRGLGNEQFF
TRBD1 | TRBJ2-5 | TRBV11-2 | NA | TGTGCCAGCAGCTTTAACAGGGGCCAAGAGACCCAGTACTTC | CASSFNRGQETQYF
NA | TRBJ1-6 | TRBV30 | NA | TGTGCCTGGAGGGCCCGGGCCTCACGTGCACCCCTCCACTTT | CAWRARASRAPLHF